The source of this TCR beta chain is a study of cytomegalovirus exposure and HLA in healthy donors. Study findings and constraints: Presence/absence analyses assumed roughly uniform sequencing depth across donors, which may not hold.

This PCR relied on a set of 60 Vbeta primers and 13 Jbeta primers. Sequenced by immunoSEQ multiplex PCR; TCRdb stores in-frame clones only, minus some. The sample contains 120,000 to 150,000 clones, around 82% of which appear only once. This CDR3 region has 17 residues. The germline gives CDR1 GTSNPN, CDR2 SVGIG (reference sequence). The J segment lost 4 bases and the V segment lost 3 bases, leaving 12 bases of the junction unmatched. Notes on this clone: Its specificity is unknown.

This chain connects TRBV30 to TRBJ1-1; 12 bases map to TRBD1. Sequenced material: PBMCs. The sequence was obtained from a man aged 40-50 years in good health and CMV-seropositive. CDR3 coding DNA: TGTGCCTGGAGATACCCGGGACAGGGGGCTTGGGGCACTGAAGCTTTCTTT. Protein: CAWRYPGQGAWGTEAFF.